A selection of T cell receptor beta chains follows, all from one sample in a study of Graves' ophthalmopathy and Graves' hyperthyroidism. TCRdb reprocessed the multiplex PCR reads with MiXCR, giving one entry per CDR3 protein. The sample holds about 39,000 distinct CDR3 sequences, 50% seen once. Sequencing input: peripheral blood. The receptor source for this set is an adult woman with stable Graves' hyperthyroidism. Both conserved end residues are part of each CDR3. Fields, in order: D gene, J gene, clone size, V gene, CDR3 protein, CDR3 DNA. The D gene is left open where the match is weak. Size is stated for part of the rows, as once, few or many counts, or as a class when the clone is expanded.

D: NA
J: TRBJ2-7
size: NA
V: TRBV30
CDR3: CAWRRDTTYVQYF
DNA: TGTGCCTGGAGGCGGGACACTACCTACGTGCAGTACTTC

D: NA
J: TRBJ2-2
size: many
V: TRBV20-1
CDR3: CSARGAGRRDTGELFF
DNA: TGCAGTGCTAGAGGGGCCGGCAGAAGGGACACCGGGGAGCTGTTTTTT

D: NA
J: TRBJ1-4
size: NA
V: TRBV2
CDR3: CASSEALGGRTNEKLFF
DNA: TGTGCCAGCAGTGAAGCGTTGGGGGGAAGAACTAATGAAAAACTGTTTTTT

D: TRBD1
J: TRBJ1-5
size: NA
V: TRBV2
CDR3: CASSYRQGWQPQHF
DNA: TGTGCCAGCAGTTATCGACAGGGGTGGCAGCCCCAGCATTTT

D: NA
J: TRBJ1-1
size: once
V: TRBV19
CDR3: CASRIRVGSVTEAFF
DNA: TGTGCCAGTAGGATCAGGGTAGGCTCGGTCACTGAAGCTTTCTTT

D: NA
J: TRBJ1-5
size: NA
V: TRBV2
CDR3: CASSAGWGGMGQPQHF
DNA: TGTGCCAGCAGTGCTGGATGGGGGGGCATGGGACAGCCCCAGCATTTT

D: NA
J: TRBJ2-6
size: once
V: TRBV19
CDR3: CASSRGYSGANVLTF
DNA: TGTGCCAGTAGTAGGGGGTACTCTGGGGCCAACGTCCTGACTTTC

D: TRBD2
J: TRBJ2-7
size: many
V: TRBV20-1
CDR3: CSAGGLAVYEQYF
DNA: TGCAGTGCGGGAGGCCTAGCGGTATACGAGCAGTACTTC

D: NA
J: TRBJ1-4
size: many
V: TRBV5-1
CDR3: CASSPGSEEKLFF
DNA: TGCGCCAGCAGCCCCGGGTCGGAGGAAAAACTGTTTTTT

D: NA
J: TRBJ1-1
size: NA
V: TRBV12-3/TRBV12-4
CDR3: CASSFAGDAFF
DNA: TGTGCCAGCAGTTTTGCAGGGGATGCTTTCTTT

D: NA
J: TRBJ1-3
size: many
V: TRBV7-6
CDR3: CASSLWTPTSGNTIYF
DNA: TGTGCCAGCAGCTTATGGACTCCAACGTCTGGAAACACCATATATTTT

D: TRBD1
J: TRBJ2-7
size: NA
V: TRBV20-1
CDR3: CSASSSGQGGDEQYF
DNA: TGCAGTGCCAGCAGCTCGGGACAGGGGGGCGACGAGCAGTACTTC

D: NA
J: TRBJ2-3
size: many
V: TRBV5-1
CDR3: CASTRGTDTQYF
DNA: TGCGCCAGCACTCGGGGGACAGATACGCAGTATTTT

D: NA
J: TRBJ2-3
size: many
V: TRBV19
CDR3: CASTGFDGPQYF
DNA: TGTGCCAGTACCGGGTTTGACGGTCCGCAGTATTTT

D: NA
J: TRBJ2-7
size: many
V: TRBV20-1
CDR3: CSAKGRASYEQYF
DNA: TGCAGTGCTAAGGGGCGGGCCTCCTACGAGCAGTACTTC

D: TRBD2
J: TRBJ2-7
size: NA
V: TRBV11-2
CDR3: CASSLTSGPSHGQYF
DNA: TGTGCCAGCAGCCTGACTAGCGGGCCATCCCACGGGCAGTACTTC

D: NA
J: TRBJ2-3
size: many
V: TRBV19
CDR3: CASSIADTQYF
DNA: TGTGCCAGTAGTATAGCGGATACGCAGTATTTT

D: NA
J: TRBJ2-7
size: NA
V: TRBV29-1
CDR3: CSVAGAYEQYF
DNA: TGCAGCGTGGCGGGTGCCTACGAGCAGTACTTC

D: NA
J: TRBJ1-1
size: many
V: TRBV4-1
CDR3: CASSPQGNMEAFF
DNA: TGCGCCAGCAGCCCCCAGGGGAACATGGAAGCTTTCTTT

D: TRBD1
J: TRBJ1-2
size: NA
V: TRBV7-9
CDR3: CASSSTGGDYGYTF
DNA: TGTGCCAGCAGCTCCACAGGGGGCGACTATGGCTACACCTTC

D: NA
J: TRBJ1-2
size: NA
V: TRBV6-5
CDR3: CASSRTRGAAGYTF
DNA: TGTGCCAGCAGTAGGACAAGGGGCGCGGCAGGCTACACCTTC

D: TRBD2
J: TRBJ2-7
size: NA
V: TRBV10-3
CDR3: CAISGTSGKDEQYF
DNA: TGTGCCATCAGTGGGACTAGCGGGAAGGACGAGCAGTACTTC

D: NA
J: TRBJ1-5
size: NA
V: TRBV2
CDR3: CASSGDASGNQPQHF
DNA: TGTGCCAGCAGTGGGGACGCAAGTGGCAATCAGCCCCAGCATTTT

D: TRBD1
J: TRBJ1-4
size: NA
V: TRBV5-1
CDR3: CASSSGTGGNEKLFF
DNA: TGCGCCAGCAGCAGCGGGACAGGGGGTAATGAAAAACTGTTTTTT

D: NA
J: TRBJ1-1
size: NA
V: TRBV2
CDR3: CASEGGPTEAFF
DNA: TGTGCCAGCGAGGGGGGGCCCACTGAAGCTTTCTTT

D: TRBD1
J: TRBJ1-1
size: NA
V: TRBV7-9
CDR3: CASSLGGRGRRAFF
DNA: TGTGCCAGCAGCTTGGGTGGCAGGGGGCGCAGAGCTTTCTTT

D: NA
J: TRBJ2-7
size: many
V: TRBV5-1
CDR3: CASSTSGYEQYF
DNA: TGCGCCAGCAGCACTTCCGGCTACGAGCAGTACTTC

D: TRBD1
J: TRBJ1-2
size: NA
V: TRBV7-9
CDR3: CASSPWTGEYGYTF
DNA: TGTGCCAGCAGCCCGTGGACAGGGGAGTATGGCTACACCTTC

D: NA
J: TRBJ1-5
size: once
V: TRBV25-1
CDR3: CASSLPGQYSNQPQHF
DNA: TGTGCCAGCAGTTTACCGGGTCAGTATAGCAATCAGCCCCAGCATTTT

D: NA
J: TRBJ1-5
size: few
V: TRBV20-1
CDR3: CSASPVPYSNQPQHF
DNA: TGCAGTGCTAGTCCAGTCCCCTATAGCAATCAGCCCCAGCATTTT

D: TRBD1
J: TRBJ2-7
size: NA
V: TRBV7-9
CDR3: CASSQGTGSYEQYF
DNA: TGTGCCAGCAGCCAAGGGACAGGGTCTTACGAGCAGTACTTC

D: NA
J: TRBJ1-5
size: many
V: TRBV11-2
CDR3: CASSLGVAGNQPQHF
DNA: TGTGCCAGCAGCTTAGGGGTCGCCGGCAATCAGCCCCAGCATTTT

D: NA
J: TRBJ2-7
size: NA
V: TRBV5-1
CDR3: CASSFIQGYEQYF
DNA: TGCGCCAGCAGCTTTATACAGGGCTACGAGCAGTACTTC

D: NA
J: TRBJ1-6
size: many
V: TRBV5-1
CDR3: CASSPADRNSPLHF
DNA: TGCGCCAGCAGCCCAGCCGACAGGAATTCACCCCTCCACTTT

D: TRBD2
J: TRBJ2-7
size: NA
V: TRBV2
CDR3: CASVQSGGGQHF
DNA: TGTGCCAGCGTTCAAAGCGGGGGGGGGCAGCACTTC

D: NA
J: TRBJ2-6
size: NA
V: TRBV9
CDR3: CASSPPGSGASVLTF
DNA: TGTGCCAGCAGCCCCCCGGGGTCCGGGGCCAGCGTCCTGACTTTC

D: NA
J: TRBJ1-2
size: many
V: TRBV24-1
CDR3: CATSEGGSIYGYTF
DNA: TGTGCCACCAGTGAAGGTGGGTCCATTTATGGCTACACCTTC

D: TRBD1
J: TRBJ2-7
size: NA
V: TRBV19
CDR3: CASSMTGFYEQYF
DNA: TGTGCCAGTAGTATGACAGGGTTCTACGAGCAGTACTTC

D: TRBD1
J: TRBJ2-7
size: many
V: TRBV3-1
CDR3: CASSRDRRHEQYF
DNA: TGTGCCAGCAGCCGGGACAGGCGCCACGAGCAGTACTTC

D: NA
J: TRBJ2-7
size: many
V: TRBV6-2/TRBV6-3
CDR3: CASRTIYEQYF
DNA: TGTGCCAGCAGAACCATATACGAGCAGTACTTC

D: NA
J: TRBJ1-1
size: once
V: TRBV7-2
CDR3: CASSLEPGHGNTEAFF
DNA: TGTGCCAGCAGCTTAGAACCAGGACACGGAAACACTGAAGCTTTCTTT

D: TRBD1
J: TRBJ1-4
size: NA
V: TRBV28
CDR3: CAGRRGDRNEKLFF
DNA: TGTGCCGGCAGACGGGGGGACAGGAATGAAAAACTGTTTTTT

D: TRBD1
J: TRBJ1-2
size: many
V: TRBV24-1
CDR3: CATSDSTGTGLNYGYTF
DNA: TGTGCCACCAGTGATTCCACCGGGACAGGGCTTAACTATGGCTACACCTTC

D: TRBD1
J: TRBJ2-7
size: many
V: TRBV4-2
CDR3: CASSPDRGYEQYF
DNA: TGTGCCAGCAGCCCGGACAGGGGGTACGAGCAGTACTTC

D: TRBD2
J: TRBJ2-5
size: NA
V: TRBV20-1
CDR3: CSAQGTSGRANWEETQYF
DNA: TGCAGTGCCCAAGGGACTAGCGGGAGGGCGAACTGGGAGGAGACCCAGTACTTC

D: NA
J: TRBJ1-1
size: many
V: TRBV5-1
CDR3: CASSLAPRGVGTEAFF
DNA: TGCGCCAGCAGCTTGGCCCCCCGGGGAGTGGGCACTGAAGCTTTCTTT

D: NA
J: TRBJ1-2
size: few
V: TRBV29-1
CDR3: CSVGFTGINYGYTF
DNA: TGCAGCGTGGGATTTACAGGGATTAACTATGGCTACACCTTC

D: TRBD2
J: TRBJ2-2
size: many
V: TRBV5-1
CDR3: CASIEGGPGTGELFF
DNA: TGCGCCAGCATCGAGGGAGGGCCAGGTACCGGGGAGCTGTTTTTT